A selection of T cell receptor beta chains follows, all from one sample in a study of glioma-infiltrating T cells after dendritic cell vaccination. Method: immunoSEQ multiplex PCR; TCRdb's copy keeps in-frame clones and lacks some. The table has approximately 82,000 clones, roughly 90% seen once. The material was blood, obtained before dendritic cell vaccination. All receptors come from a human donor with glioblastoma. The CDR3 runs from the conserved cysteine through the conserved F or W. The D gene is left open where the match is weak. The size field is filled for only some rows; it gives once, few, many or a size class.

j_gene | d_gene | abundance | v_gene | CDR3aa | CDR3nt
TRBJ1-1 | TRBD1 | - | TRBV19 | CASSVGQGKSEAFF | TGTGCCAGTAGTGTCGGACAGGGGAAATCTGAAGCTTTCTTT
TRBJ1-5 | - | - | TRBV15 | CATSRAGTLQPQHF | TGTGCCACCAGCAGAGCAGGGACTTTACAGCCCCAGCATTTT
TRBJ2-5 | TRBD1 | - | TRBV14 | CASSQDFSGTDETQYF | TGTGCCAGCAGCCAAGACTTCTCCGGGACAGATGAGACCCAGTACTTC
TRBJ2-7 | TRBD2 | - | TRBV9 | CASSLAGGTHYEQYF | TGTGCCAGCAGCTTGGCCGGGGGGACGCACTACGAGCAGTACTTC
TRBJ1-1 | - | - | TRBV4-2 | CASSQGSAYTEAFF | TGTGCCAGCAGCCAAGGTTCAGCGTACACTGAAGCTTTCTTT
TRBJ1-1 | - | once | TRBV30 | CASSPFTANTEAFF | TGTGCCTCCTCGCCCTTTACAGCGAACACTGAAGCTTTCTTT
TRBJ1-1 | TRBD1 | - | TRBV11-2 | CASSLEPRTGTTEAFF | TGTGCCAGCAGCTTAGAACCTAGGACAGGGACCACTGAAGCTTTCTTT
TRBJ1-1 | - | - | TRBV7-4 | CASSAIAAFLNTEAFF | TGTGCCAGCAGCGCAATAGCAGCTTTTTTGAACACTGAAGCTTTCTTT
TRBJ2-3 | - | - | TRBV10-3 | CAISPQRAGDTQYF | TGTGCCATCAGTCCCCAAAGGGCGGGAGATACGCAGTATTTT
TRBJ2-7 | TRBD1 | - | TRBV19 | CASSVGQGPYEQYF | TGTGCCAGTAGTGTGGGACAGGGACCTTACGAGCAGTACTTC
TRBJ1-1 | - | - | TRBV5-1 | CASSPNGGNTEAFF | TGCGCCAGCAGCCCAAACGGGGGGAACACTGAAGCTTTCTTT
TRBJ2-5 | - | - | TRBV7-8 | CASSLARQETQYF | TGTGCCAGCAGCTTAGCTCGGCAAGAGACCCAGTACTTC
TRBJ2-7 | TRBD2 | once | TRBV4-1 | CASSLGTSGTYEQYF | TGCGCCAGCAGCCTGGGGACTAGCGGGACCTACGAGCAGTACTTC
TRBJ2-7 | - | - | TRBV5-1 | CASRAGQTYEQYF | TGCGCCAGCAGAGCGGGACAAACCTACGAGCAGTACTTC
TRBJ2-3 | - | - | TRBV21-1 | CASSKRGLAGSTDTQYF | TGTGCCAGCAGCAAAAGGGGGCTAGCGGGAAGCACAGATACGCAGTATTTT
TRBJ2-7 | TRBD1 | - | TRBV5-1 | CASSFGQGDEQYF | TGCGCCAGCAGCTTTGGACAGGGCGACGAGCAGTACTTC
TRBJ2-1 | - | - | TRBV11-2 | CASSPSGRAPYNEQFF | TGTGCCAGCAGCCCCAGTGGCAGGGCCCCCTACAATGAGCAGTTCTTC
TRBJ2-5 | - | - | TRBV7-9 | CASSFLETQYF | TGTGCCAGCAGCTTTCTGGAGACCCAGTACTTC
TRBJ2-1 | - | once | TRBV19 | CASSMSIGGRTYNEQFF | TGTGCCAGTAGTATGAGTATCGGGGGGCGAACCTACAATGAGCAGTTCTTC
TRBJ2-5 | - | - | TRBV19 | CASSKGVETQYF | TGTGCCAGCTCGAAGGGGGTGGAGACCCAGTACTTC
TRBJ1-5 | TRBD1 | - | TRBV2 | CASSTDRYSNQPQHF | TGTGCCAGCAGCACGGACAGGTATAGCAATCAGCCCCAGCATTTT
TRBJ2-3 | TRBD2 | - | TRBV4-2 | CASKLAGVVADTQYF | TGTGCCAGCAAGTTAGCGGGAGTAGTAGCAGATACGCAGTATTTT
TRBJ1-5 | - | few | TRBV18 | CASSGYGGQPQHF | TGTGCCAGCTCAGGTTATGGCGGTCAGCCCCAGCATTTT
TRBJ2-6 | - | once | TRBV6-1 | CASSESRLANVLTF | TGTGCCAGCAGTGAATCCAGGTTGGCCAACGTCCTGACTTTC
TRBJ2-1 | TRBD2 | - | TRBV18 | CASSPELAVNEQFF | TGTGCCAGCTCACCAGAACTAGCGGTCAATGAGCAGTTCTTC
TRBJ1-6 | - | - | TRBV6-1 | CASSATNRRGDSPLHF | TGTGCCAGCAGTGCGACGAACCGTAGAGGCGATTCACCCCTCCACTTT
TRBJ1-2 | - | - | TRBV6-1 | CASDNGGGRYGYTF | TGTGCCAGCGATAACGGGGGAGGGCGCTATGGCTACACCTTC
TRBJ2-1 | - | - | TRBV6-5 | CASSYSWADGNEQFF | TGTGCCAGCAGTTACTCGTGGGCAGATGGTAATGAGCAGTTCTTC
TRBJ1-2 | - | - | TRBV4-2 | CASSQDLREHYGYTF | TGTGCCAGCAGCCAAGATTTACGGGAGCACTATGGCTACACCTTC
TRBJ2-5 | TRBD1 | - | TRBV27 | CASSLYWDRNQETQYF | TGTGCCAGCAGTTTGTATTGGGACAGGAACCAAGAGACCCAGTACTTC
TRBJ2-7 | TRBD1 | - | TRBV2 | CASTLDRGDIYEQYF | TGTGCCAGCACCCTGGACAGGGGGGACATCTACGAGCAGTACTTC
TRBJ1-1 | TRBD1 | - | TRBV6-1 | CASSDFQQGGNYKAFF | TGTGCCAGCAGTGACTTTCAACAGGGGGGTAATTACAAAGCTTTCTTT
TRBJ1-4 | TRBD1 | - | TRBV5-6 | CASSLFVGGGADEKLFF | TGTGCCAGCAGCTTGTTCGTAGGAGGGGGCGCGGATGAAAAACTGTTTTTT
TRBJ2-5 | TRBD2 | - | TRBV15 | CATSRDGSGGVQETQYF | TGTGCCACCAGCAGAGATGGTAGCGGGGGGGTCCAAGAGACCCAGTACTTC
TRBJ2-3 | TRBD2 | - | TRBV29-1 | CSALGLAGADTQYF | TGCAGCGCCTTGGGACTAGCGGGAGCAGATACGCAGTATTTT
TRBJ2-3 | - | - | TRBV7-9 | CASSSGLPPMDTQYF | TGTGCCAGCAGCTCGGGACTCCCACCAATGGATACGCAGTATTTT
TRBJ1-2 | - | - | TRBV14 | CASSQGAGGLSYGYTF | TGTGCCAGCAGCCAGGGGGCCGGGGGGCTGAGCTATGGCTACACCTTC
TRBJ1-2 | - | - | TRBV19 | CASSIDASWSYGYTF | TGTGCCAGTAGTATAGACGCCAGTTGGAGCTATGGCTACACCTTC
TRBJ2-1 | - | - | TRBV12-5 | CASGLVREAAQFF | TGTGCTAGTGGTTTGGTACGGGAAGCGGCGCAGTTCTTC
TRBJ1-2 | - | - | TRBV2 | CASAPRRDGDPNYGYTF | TGTGCCAGCGCGCCCCGGAGGGACGGAGATCCTAACTATGGCTACACCTTC
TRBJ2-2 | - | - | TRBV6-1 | CASSGAGTTGELFF | TGTGCCAGCAGTGGGGCCGGGACAACCGGGGAGCTGTTTTTT
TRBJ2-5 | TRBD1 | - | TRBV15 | CATSTETGARETQYF | TGTGCCACCAGCACAGAAACAGGGGCGCGGGAGACCCAGTACTTC
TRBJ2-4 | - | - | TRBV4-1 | CASSPFAGIAKNIQYF | TGCGCCAGCAGCCCTTTTGCGGGAATAGCCAAAAACATTCAGTACTTC
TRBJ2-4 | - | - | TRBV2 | CASSDGGKTKNIQYF | TGTGCCAGCAGCGACGGAGGGAAGACCAAAAACATTCAGTACTTC
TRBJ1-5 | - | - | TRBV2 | CASSENRSGQPQHF | TGTGCCAGCAGTGAAAACAGATCTGGTCAGCCCCAGCATTTT
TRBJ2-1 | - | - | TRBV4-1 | CASSKEGRSSYNEQFF | TGCGCCAGCAGCAAGGAGGGTAGGAGCTCCTACAATGAGCAGTTCTTC
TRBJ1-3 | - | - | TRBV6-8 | CASSRVGSCVSGNTIYF | TGTGCCAGCAGCCGGGTAGGATCGTGTGTCTCTGGAAACACCATATATTTT
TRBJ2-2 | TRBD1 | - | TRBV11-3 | CASSLANRGLGTGELFF | TGTGCCAGCAGCTTAGCTAACAGGGGGCTCGGCACCGGGGAGCTGTTTTTT